This T cell receptor (beta chain) stems from a study of cytomegalovirus exposure and HLA in healthy donors. Overall study findings and caveats: Among the most significant clusters, several appeared linked to common viral pathogens in a later analysis.

This clone was observed a handful of times. The antigen remains undetermined. The germline CDR1 and CDR2 sequences are SGHDT and YYEEEE. V was trimmed by 0 bases and J by 3 bases, leaving 10 bases between them. The CDR3 has 14 amino acids. Researchers ran the PCR with 60 Vbeta and 13 Jbeta primers. Sequencing was performed with immunoSEQ multiplex PCR; in TCRdb, only in-frame clones are kept and a portion is missing. Here the sample spans about 120,000 clones, 7% to 9.5% being singletons. Sequenced material: PBMCs. The TCR originated in a woman between 35 and 50 years old in good health and CMV-seropositive. The chain recombines TRBV5-6 with TRBJ2-7; D not resolved. The CDR3 reads CASSLGARRYEQYF. CDR3 DNA sequence: TGTGCCAGCAGCTTGGGGGCCAGGCGCTACGAGCAGTACTTC.